Below are 5 T cell receptor beta chains sequenced from a single sample in a study of cytomegalovirus exposure and HLA in healthy donors. PCR employed 60 Vbeta and 13 Jbeta primers. Clones were sequenced by immunoSEQ multiplex PCR, and TCRdb holds only the in-frame ones, with some missing. Among approximately 130,000 clones listed, 85% to 90% were seen once. Sequencing was carried out using PBMCs. These receptors were obtained from a woman aged 25 to 39 in good health and CMV-seropositive.

This clone was seen only a few times. V is TRBV5-1 and J is TRBJ1-1; D unclear. The CDR3 loop spans 12 amino acids. Trimming stripped 5 bases from V and 1 base from J, with 6 bases between. Germline V gene lookup returns CDR1 SGHRS and CDR2 YFSETQ. The DNA of the CDR3 is TGCGCCAGCAGTACGGGGAACACTGAAGCTTTCTTT. Protein sequence: CASSTGNTEAFF.

The V and J genes are TRBV5-1 and TRBJ1-6; 10 bases are shared with TRBD1. CDR3 length: 15 residues. Germline lookup yields CDR1 SGHRS and CDR2 YFSETQ. The junction had 3 bases not matched to a gene; V was cut back by 4 bases and J by 5 bases. The CDR3 region has the DNA TGCGCCAGCAGCGCCGGGACAGGGGATAATTCACCCCTCCACTTT. Amino acid sequence: CASSAGTGDNSPLHF.

The rearrangement uses TRBV4-2 and TRBJ2-1, with TRBD1 matching 9 bases. This CDR3 has 17 amino acids. Germline V lookup: CDR1 LGHNA, CDR2 YNFKEQ. V gave up 0 bases and J gave up 1 base; unmatched junction bases: 4. The CDR3 DNA is TGTGCCAGCAGCCAAGACCCCGGACAGGGGTCCTACAATGAGCAGTTCTTC. It codes for CASSQDPGQGSYNEQFF.

The chain has TRBV5-1 and TRBJ1-1; D perhaps matches TRBD1 (5 bases). Germline CDR1 and CDR2: SGHRS and YFSETQ. The CDR3 runs 15 residues. V was clipped by 3 bases and J by 1 base, with 13 bases between them. Here the CDR3 reads CASSSYQTGNTEAFF. The CDR3 DNA sequence: TGCGCCAGCAGCTCCTACCAAACAGGGAACACTGAAGCTTTCTTT.

The chain couples TRBV5-4 to TRBJ2-1; D unclear. CDR1 and CDR2 from the germline V gene are SGHNT and YYREEE (reference sequence). The CDR3 covers 14 residues. V was trimmed by 4 bases and J by 1 base, leaving 9 bases between them. CDR3 amino acids: CASSGPGSYNEQFF. DNA of the CDR3: TGTGCCAGCAGCGGTCCGGGTTCCTACAATGAGCAGTTCTTC.